This is a list of T cell receptor beta chains from one sample in a study of blood T cell repertoires in COVID-19. Libraries were prepared by immunoSEQ multiplex PCR; TCRdb keeps only in-frame clonotypes and omits some of them. The sample holds some 73,000 clones, 86% seen once. Sequenced material: peripheral blood. The receptors here all came from a man older than 75 with COVID-19, enrolled during active disease. CDR3s include the opening cysteine and the closing phenylalanine or tryptophan. A D gene is named only where the DNA matches it firmly. For some rows the clone size is stated as once, few or many, or as a class when expanded; others skip it.

abundance: NA
d_gene: TRBD2
v_gene: TRBV5-6
j_gene: TRBJ2-2
CDR3aa: CASSLLQSAGGPNGELFF
CDR3nt: TGTGCCAGCAGCTTGCTTCAGTCCGCGGGGGGGCCGAACGGGGAGCTGTTTTTT

abundance: NA
d_gene: NA
v_gene: TRBV27
j_gene: TRBJ1-1
CDR3aa: CASSVTVFSEAFF
CDR3nt: TGTGCCAGCAGTGTCACGGTATTTTCTGAAGCTTTCTTT

abundance: NA
d_gene: NA
v_gene: TRBV4-1
j_gene: TRBJ2-7
CDR3aa: CASSLDPGPYEQYF
CDR3nt: TGCGCCAGCAGCCTTGATCCTGGCCCTTACGAGCAGTACTTC

abundance: NA
d_gene: TRBD1
v_gene: TRBV9
j_gene: TRBJ1-1
CDR3aa: CASSLFGQGLDTEAFF
CDR3nt: TGTGCCAGCAGCCTTTTCGGACAGGGGCTGGACACTGAAGCTTTCTTT

abundance: NA
d_gene: NA
v_gene: TRBV12-3/TRBV12-4
j_gene: TRBJ2-3
CDR3aa: CASTPNTDTQYF
CDR3nt: TGTGCCAGCACCCCAAACACAGATACGCAGTATTTT

abundance: once
d_gene: TRBD1
v_gene: TRBV13
j_gene: TRBJ2-2
CDR3aa: CASRIRQGTVGELFF
CDR3nt: TGTGCCAGCAGGATTCGACAGGGAACGGTCGGGGAGCTGTTTTTT

abundance: NA
d_gene: NA
v_gene: TRBV2
j_gene: TRBJ2-7
CDR3aa: CAGRSGLTLPYEQYF
CDR3nt: TGTGCCGGAAGGAGCGGACTTACCCTCCCCTACGAGCAGTACTTC

abundance: many
d_gene: TRBD1
v_gene: TRBV29-1
j_gene: TRBJ1-1
CDR3aa: CSVGVDRGQAFF
CDR3nt: TGCAGCGTTGGGGTAGACAGGGGGCAAGCTTTCTTT

abundance: NA
d_gene: NA
v_gene: TRBV27
j_gene: TRBJ2-1
CDR3aa: CASRLGGGQGGNEQFF
CDR3nt: TGTGCCAGCAGGTTGGGCGGCGGGCAGGGAGGCAATGAGCAGTTCTTC

abundance: once
d_gene: TRBD1
v_gene: TRBV5-1
j_gene: TRBJ1-2
CDR3aa: CASSLGPQGAQGYTF
CDR3nt: TGCGCCAGCAGCTTGGGGCCACAGGGGGCGCAGGGCTACACCTTC

abundance: few
d_gene: TRBD1
v_gene: TRBV11-2
j_gene: TRBJ1-4
CDR3aa: CASSLEGQWSPNEKLFF
CDR3nt: TGTGCCAGCAGCTTAGAGGGACAGTGGAGTCCTAATGAAAAACTGTTTTTT

abundance: NA
d_gene: TRBD2
v_gene: TRBV3-1/TRBV3-2
j_gene: TRBJ2-7
CDR3aa: CASSQDVLAGAYEQYF
CDR3nt: TGTGCCAGCAGCCAAGATGTCCTAGCGGGGGCCTACGAGCAGTACTTC

abundance: once
d_gene: NA
v_gene: TRBV3-1/TRBV3-2
j_gene: TRBJ1-5
CDR3aa: CASSQDRGGNQPQHF
CDR3nt: TGTGCCAGCAGCCAAGATCGGGGAGGGAATCAGCCCCAGCATTTT

abundance: NA
d_gene: NA
v_gene: TRBV4-2
j_gene: TRBJ2-1
CDR3aa: CASSKISRKPINEQFF
CDR3nt: TGTGCCAGCAGCAAAATATCCCGTAAACCTATAAATGAGCAGTTCTTC

abundance: NA
d_gene: NA
v_gene: TRBV23-1
j_gene: TRBJ1-3
CDR3aa: CASRDGLGNGNTIYF
CDR3nt: TGCGCCAGCAGGGACGGACTCGGGAATGGAAACACCATATATTTT

abundance: NA
d_gene: NA
v_gene: TRBV6-5
j_gene: TRBJ1-5
CDR3aa: CASRETLNQPQHF
CDR3nt: TGTGCCAGCAGGGAGACCCTGAATCAGCCCCAGCATTTT

abundance: NA
d_gene: NA
v_gene: TRBV6-2/TRBV6-3
j_gene: TRBJ2-7
CDR3aa: CASSYQEFSYEQYF
CDR3nt: TGTGCCAGCAGTTATCAGGAATTCTCCTACGAGCAGTACTTC

abundance: NA
d_gene: NA
v_gene: TRBV7-2
j_gene: TRBJ1-1
CDR3aa: CASSSKINTEAFF
CDR3nt: TGTGCCAGCAGCTCCAAAATCAACACTGAAGCTTTCTTT

abundance: NA
d_gene: TRBD1
v_gene: TRBV7-2
j_gene: TRBJ1-5
CDR3aa: CASSSGQVSNQPQHF
CDR3nt: TGTGCCAGCAGCTCCGGACAGGTTAGCAATCAGCCCCAGCATTTT

abundance: few
d_gene: TRBD1
v_gene: TRBV18
j_gene: TRBJ1-2
CDR3aa: CASSAPGTGFSGYTF
CDR3nt: TGTGCCAGCTCAGCACCCGGGACAGGGTTTTCTGGCTACACCTTC

abundance: NA
d_gene: NA
v_gene: TRBV5-6
j_gene: TRBJ2-3
CDR3aa: CASSRRDFTTDTQYF
CDR3nt: TGTGCCAGCAGCCGACGGGACTTCACTACAGATACGCAGTATTTT

abundance: NA
d_gene: TRBD1
v_gene: TRBV6-4
j_gene: TRBJ2-2
CDR3aa: CASRAGGAAGELFF
CDR3nt: TGTGCCAGCAGGGCAGGGGGCGCCGCCGGGGAGCTGTTTTTT

abundance: NA
d_gene: TRBD2
v_gene: TRBV19
j_gene: TRBJ2-1
CDR3aa: CASSIAGGHEQFF
CDR3nt: TGTGCCAGTAGTATAGCGGGGGGGCATGAGCAGTTCTTC

abundance: NA
d_gene: TRBD1
v_gene: TRBV9
j_gene: TRBJ2-7
CDR3aa: CASSAGQASYEQYF
CDR3nt: TGTGCCAGCAGCGCCGGACAGGCGAGCTACGAGCAGTACTTC

abundance: NA
d_gene: NA
v_gene: TRBV5-4
j_gene: TRBJ2-5
CDR3aa: CASSLGGQQETQYF
CDR3nt: TGTGCCAGCAGCTTGGGGGGGCAGCAAGAGACCCAGTACTTC

abundance: NA
d_gene: NA
v_gene: TRBV12-3/TRBV12-4
j_gene: TRBJ1-2
CDR3aa: CASSYNNYGYTF
CDR3nt: TGTGCCAGCTCGTACAACAACTATGGCTACACCTTC

abundance: few
d_gene: NA
v_gene: TRBV5-4
j_gene: TRBJ2-7
CDR3aa: CASSLGQGFYEQYF
CDR3nt: TGTGCCAGCAGCTTGGGGCAGGGTTTCTACGAGCAGTACTTC

abundance: NA
d_gene: NA
v_gene: TRBV10-3
j_gene: TRBJ1-2
CDR3aa: CAISEQTGPYGYTF
CDR3nt: TGTGCCATCAGTGAGCAGACAGGTCCCTATGGCTACACCTTC

abundance: NA
d_gene: NA
v_gene: TRBV7-8
j_gene: TRBJ1-5
CDR3aa: CASSRSVSSNQPQHF
CDR3nt: TGTGCCAGCAGCCGCTCCGTTTCTAGCAATCAGCCCCAGCATTTT